Following are 18 T cell receptor beta chains from one sample sequenced in a study of T cells after yellow fever vaccination. One entry per CDR3 protein results from TCRdb running MiXCR on the 5' RACE reads. The sample lists over 300,000 distinct CDR3 sequences, over 4% occurring once. Sequencing was performed on PBMCs, taken 5 days after the yellow fever booster vaccination. All receptors come from a young man who received the YFV17D yellow fever vaccine.

This clonotype was seen only a few times. This chain uses TRBV7-2 with TRBJ2-3, with D perhaps TRBD1 (6 bases). This CDR3 has 16 residues. The ends were cut back, 5 bases at V and 8 bases at J, with 23 bases in the middle. CDR1 is SGHTA and CDR2 is FQGNSA in the germline V gene. The CDR3 region is CASSPDRQVGLSTQYF. CDR3 in DNA: TGTGCCAGCAGCCCCGACCGACAGGTCGGACTTAGTACGCAGTATTTT. Full variable domain (outside the CDR3, taken from reference TRBV7-2 and TRBJ2-3): GAGVSQSPSNKVTEKGKDVELRCDPISGHTALYWYRQSLGQGLEFLIYFQGNSAPDKSGLPSDRFSAERTGGSVSTLTIQRTQQEDSAVYLCASSPDRQVGLSTQYFGPGTRLTVL.

This clonotype has a handful of counts. J is TRBJ2-7 and V is TRBV7-2; 11 bases align to TRBD2. The germline CDR1 and CDR2 sequences are SGHTA and FQGNSA. Trimming cost V 5 bases and J 3 bases; bases outside gene matches: 3. The CDR3 length is 14 residues. The CDR3 sequence: CASSLLAGDYEQYF. In nucleotides, the CDR3 is TGTGCCAGCAGCCTACTAGCGGGGGACTACGAGCAGTACTTC.

This clonotype was observed a few times. The chain has TRBV5-1 and TRBJ2-5; a possible D gene is TRBD1 (5 bases). CDR1 SGHRS and CDR2 YFSETQ come from the germline V gene. The V gene lost 2 bases and the J gene lost 1 base, with 9 bases spanning the gap. The CDR3 covers 14 residues. CDR3 region: CASSFPQAQETQYF. The CDR3 nucleotides read TGCGCCAGCAGCTTCCCACAGGCCCAAGAGACCCAGTACTTC.

The chain joins TRBV7-2 to TRBJ1-5, with a tentative D call TRBD1 (6 bases). Trimming left V 0 bases short and J 6 bases short, with 9 bases between. This CDR3 comprises 14 residues. Germline V CDR1 and CDR2: SGHTA, FQGNSA. The CDR3 protein is CASSLAGGPQPQHF. In nucleotides, the CDR3 is TGTGCCAGCAGCTTAGCGGGGGGCCCTCAGCCCCAGCATTTT. Using reference TRBV7-2 and TRBJ1-5 for the parts outside the CDR3, the full variable domain is GAGVSQSPSNKVTEKGKDVELRCDPISGHTALYWYRQSLGQGLEFLIYFQGNSAPDKSGLPSDRFSAERTGGSVSTLTIQRTQQEDSAVYLCASSLAGGPQPQHFGDGTRLSIL.

There are a few counts of this clonotype. The genes are TRBV18 and TRBJ1-5; 9 nucleotides align to TRBD1. The V gene end was trimmed by 2 bases and the J gene end by 5 bases; junction bases not matched to a gene: 4. Per germline, CDR1 KGHSH and CDR2 LQKENI. This CDR3 has 15 residues. The CDR3 nucleotides are TGTGCCAGCTCACCAGAGACAGGGGGAGATCAGCCCCAGCATTTT. Protein: CASSPETGGDQPQHF.

This clonotype was observed at least ten times. V is TRBV20-1 and J is TRBJ2-3, with a possible D match to TRBD1 (5 bases). This CDR3 is 12 amino acids long. With 6 bases removed from V and 4 bases from J, the gap between germline ends came to 11 bases. From germline, CDR1 is DFQATT and CDR2 SNEGSKA (reference sequence). The CDR3 loop reads CSAPQDSDTQYF. The DNA for the CDR3 is TGCAGTGCGCCACAGGATTCAGATACGCAGTATTTT.

This clonotype showed up just a few times. The gene calls are TRBV7-9 and TRBJ2-7; no firm D call. V was pared by 3 bases and J by 5 bases, with 14 bases between. In germline, CDR1 is SEHNR, CDR2 FQNEAQ (reference sequence). This CDR3 comprises 14 residues. For the CDR3, the DNA is TGTGCCAGCAGCTTGGTAGGGTTCATTGACGAGCAGTACTTC. Its translation is CASSLVGFIDEQYF. Complete variable domain (other parts from reference TRBV7-9 and TRBJ2-7): DTGVSQNPRHKITKRGQNVTFRCDPISEHNRLYWYRQTLGQGPEFLTYFQNEAQLEKSRLLSDRFSAERPKGSFSTLEIQRTEQGDSAMYLCASSLVGFIDEQYFGPGTRLTVT.

This clonotype was recorded many times. This chain links TRBV20-1 with TRBJ2-7, with TRBD1 identical over 10 bases. Germline V CDR1 and CDR2: DFQATT, SNEGSKA (reference sequence). The J segment lost 6 bases and the V segment lost 1 base, leaving 6 bases of the junction unmatched. This CDR3 has 14 amino acids. CDR3 sequence: CSARVRDRGSEQYF. CDR3 nucleotide sequence: TGCAGTGCTAGAGTTCGGGACAGGGGTTCCGAGCAGTACTTC.

The chain uses TRBV19 and TRBJ1-5; 10 bases fit TRBD1. CDR1 and CDR2 (germline): LNHDA, SQIVND (reference sequence). The CDR3 length is 14 residues. V dropped 3 bases and J dropped 9; count of bases not matched to a gene: 5. The CDR3 loop is CASSIGTGERPQHF. The CDR3 region has the DNA TGTGCCAGTAGTATTGGGACAGGGGAAAGGCCCCAGCATTTT. The complete variable domain, with remaining parts taken from reference TRBV19 and TRBJ1-5, reads DGGITQSPKYLFRKEGQNVTLSCEQNLNHDAMYWYRQDPGQGLRLIYYSQIVNDFQKGDIAEGYSVSREKKESFPLTVTSAQKNPTAFYLCASSIGTGERPQHFGDGTRLSIL.

This clonotype has a handful of counts. The chain uses TRBV5-1 and TRBJ2-1, with 9 bases matching TRBD1. Per germline, CDR1 SGHRS and CDR2 YFSETQ. V was clipped by 4 bases and J by 5 bases; unmatched bases: 7. This CDR3 comprises 15 residues. The CDR3 loop reads CASSLGTGSNNEQFF. The DNA of the CDR3 is TGCGCCAGCAGCCTAGGGACAGGGTCGAACAATGAGCAGTTCTTC.

The V gene is TRBV11-2, the J gene TRBJ2-7; maybe TRBD1 (6 bases). In germline, CDR1 is SGHAT, CDR2 FQNNGV. The V gene lost 3 bases and the J gene lost 3 bases, with 15 bases spanning the gap. The CDR3 has 15 amino acids. The CDR3 reads CASSFGSGAFYEQYV. The CDR3 DNA reads TGTGCCAGCAGCTTCGGATCAGGGGCTTTCTACGAGCAGTACGTC.

This clonotype was picked up a small number of times. The chain is built from TRBV7-6 and TRBJ2-2; unclear D gene. Germline V gene lookup returns CDR1 SGHVS and CDR2 FNYEAQ. CDR3 size: 16 residues. Trimming took 1 base from V and 0 from J, leaving 9 bases between them. This CDR3 is CASSLVAAANTGELFF. The CDR3 DNA is TGTGCCAGCAGCTTAGTCGCGGCAGCGAACACCGGGGAGCTGTTTTTT.

The chain couples TRBV7-6 to TRBJ1-3; the D is unclear. The germline V and J ends were trimmed by 5 bases and 3 bases, with 5 bases remaining between them. There are 12 residues in the CDR3. Germline lookup yields CDR1 SGHVS and CDR2 FNYEAQ. The CDR3 DNA reads TGTGCCAGCAGCACCCGTGGAAACACCATATATTTT. Translation: CASSTRGNTIYF.

V gene TRBV12-3 or TRBV12-4 combines with J gene TRBJ2-5; 11 positions match TRBD2. The CDR3 loop spans 15 amino acids. Losses at the gene ends were 6 bases for V and 1 base for J; bases not matched to a gene: 4. The CDR3 sequence: CASSPSGGLQETQYF. The CDR3 DNA follows: TGTGCCAGCAGCCCTAGCGGGGGGCTCCAAGAGACCCAGTACTTC.

This clonotype has at least ten counts. The chain carries TRBV20-1 and TRBJ2-5; perhaps TRBD1 as D (5 bases). Trimming cost V 3 bases and J 1 base, with 9 bases left between them. The CDR3 covers 13 residues. Germline V gene data show CDR1 as DFQATT and CDR2 as SNEGSKA (reference sequence). The CDR3 DNA follows: TGCAGTGCTAGGGGGCACGTCCAAGAGACCCAGTACTTC. Its translation is CSARGHVQETQYF.

This clonotype was seen ten or more times. At one end the junction does not follow the germline gene, possibly because of a read error. The rearrangement uses TRBV4-1 and TRBJ1-1; possible D gene TRBD1, 5 bases. Germline V CDR1 and CDR2: MGHRA, YSYEKL. The CDR3 loop spans 13 amino acids. CDR3 in DNA: TGTGCCAGCAGCCAGGGTATGAACACTGAAGCTTTCTTT. Translated, it gives CASSQGMNTEAFF.

The J gene is TRBJ2-7, the V gene TRBV7-9; D gene unclear. In germline, CDR1 is SEHNR, CDR2 FQNEAQ (reference sequence). This CDR3 has 12 amino acids. In DNA, the CDR3 is TGTGCCTGCAGCTTAGCCGGGTACGAGCAGTACGTC. Residues: CACSLAGYEQYV.

There are a few counts of this clonotype. This CDR3 reads CASRGTGVNYGYTF. The CDR3 DNA sequence: TGTGCCAGCAGGGGGACAGGGGTGAACTATGGCTACACCTTC. The V gene is TRBV12-3 or TRBV12-4, the J gene TRBJ1-2; 10 bases align to TRBD1. V was clipped by 6 bases and J by 2 bases; unmatched bases: 3. The CDR3 is 14 residues long.